These T cell receptor beta chains were read from a single sample in a study of memory CD4+ T cells and cytomegalovirus serostatus. The method was immunoSEQ multiplex PCR; TCRdb's version includes in-frame clones alone and lacks a portion of them. The table has tens of thousands of clones, 75% to 90% seen once; the top ten hold 0.85% to 0.95%. The sample consisted of memory CD4+ T cells from blood. The receptors derive from an adult in good health and CMV-seronegative. The CDR3 runs from the conserved cysteine through the conserved F or W. Each record gives: D gene, V gene, clone size, J gene, CDR3 DNA, CDR3 protein. The D gene is left open where the match is weak. Some rows have no size entry. The others give once, few or many, or a class for an expanded clone.

.	TRBV6-1	.	TRBJ1-5	TGTGCCAGCAGTGAATCGGGGGGCAGGCAGCCCCAGCATTTT	CASSESGGRQPQHF
.	TRBV6-5	.	TRBJ2-1	TGTGCCAGCAGTTCAACAGGGAGCTCCTACAATGAGCAGTTCTTC	CASSSTGSSYNEQFF
TRBD1	TRBV5-1	.	TRBJ2-1	TGCGCCAGCAGCGCTCTTGCCGGGACAGTCTACAATGAGCAGTTCTTC	CASSALAGTVYNEQFF
.	TRBV2	.	TRBJ1-4	TGTGCCAGCAGCATGGGCACGGCCTCCCTGGGTCTGTTTTTT	CASSMGTASLGLFF
.	TRBV18	.	TRBJ2-1	TGTGCCAGCTCCACCGATGAGTATCTCCAAAGCTCCTACAATGAGCAGTTCTTC	CASSTDEYLQSSYNEQFF
.	TRBV18	once	TRBJ2-3	TGTGCCAGCTCACCCGGGTGGGAGGCCGAATTGCCCGATACGCAGTATTTT	CASSPGWEAELPDTQYF
.	TRBV4-1	few	TRBJ2-1	TGCGCCAGCAGCCAAGTAGACTTGATTACCTACAATGAGCAGTTCTTC	CASSQVDLITYNEQFF
TRBD1	TRBV5-1	.	TRBJ1-4	TGCGCCAGCAGCTCGACAGGGTCGGCGACCATGGGTGAAAAACTGTTTTTT	CASSSTGSATMGEKLFF
.	TRBV7-9	.	TRBJ2-7	TGTGCCAGCAGCTTAGTGTCGGGCGAGCAGTACTTC	CASSLVSGEQYF
.	TRBV7-9	.	TRBJ2-1	TGTGCCAGCAGCTTAGGCTCCCGCACGTCTGGCAATGAGCAGTTCTTC	CASSLGSRTSGNEQFF